Following are 13 T cell receptor beta chains from one sample sequenced in a study of T cell responses to AZD1222 COVID-19 vaccine. Using immunoSEQ multiplex PCR, the repertoire was profiled, and TCRdb retains in-frame clones only, with some absent. The profile shows approximately 80,000 clones, approximately 90% of them singletons. The source material was peripheral blood, sampled on day 0 of AZD1222 vaccination. Receptors originate from an adult in good health.

The V gene is TRBV19, the J gene TRBJ2-1; maybe TRBD1 (6 bases). With 6 bases removed from V and 4 bases from J, the gap between germline ends came to 13 bases. Germline CDR1 LNHDA, CDR2 SQIVND (reference sequence). This CDR3 comprises 14 residues. CDR3 in amino acids: CASRPQDRYNEQFF. DNA for the CDR3: TGTGCCAGTAGACCCCAGGACAGATACAATGAGCAGTTCTTC.

CDR3 in amino acids: CASSLGQSGEKLFF. CDR3 sequence (DNA): TGCGCCAGCAGCCTGGGACAGTCGGGTGAAAAACTGTTTTTT. The chain uses TRBV5-1 and TRBJ1-4; 7 nucleotides agree with TRBD1. J was trimmed by 7 bases and V by 4 bases; bases with no gene match: 7. Germline CDR1 reads SGHRS; CDR2 reads YFSETQ. There are 14 residues in the CDR3.

V is TRBV4-1 and J is TRBJ2-5; 10 positions match TRBD2. Germline V gene sequence: CDR1 MGHRA, CDR2 YSYEKL. This CDR3 is 19 amino acids long. V was clipped by 0 bases and J by 5 bases; unmatched bases: 15. DNA of the CDR3: TGCGCCAGCAGCCAAGAATTCGGTAGCGGGGGGTACCTACGGGAGACCCAGTACTTC. Its protein product is CASSQEFGSGGYLRETQYF.

The rearrangement links TRBV30 to TRBJ1-4; D gene unclear. The CDR3 is 13 amino acids. V dropped 5 bases and J dropped 3 bases, with 10 bases sitting between them. Germline CDR1 is GTSNPN and CDR2 is SVGIG (reference sequence). CDR3 region: CAWGSGANEKLFF. The CDR3 DNA sequence: TGTGCCTGGGGCTCTGGGGCTAATGAAAAACTGTTTTTT. Looking up the rest from reference TRBV30 and TRBJ1-4 gives the full variable domain: SQTIHQWPATLVQPVGSPLSLECTVEGTSNPNLYWYRQAAGRGLQLLFYSVGIGQISSEVPQNLSASRPQDRQFILSSKKLLLSDSGFYLCAWGSGANEKLFFGSGTQLSVL.

The rearrangement links TRBV30 to TRBJ1-6; D is ambiguous. Trimming shortened V by 6 bases and J by 0 bases, and 12 bases separated the two germline ends. The germline CDR1 and CDR2 sequences are GTSNPN and SVGIG (reference sequence). The CDR3 is made up of 15 amino acids. CDR3 DNA sequence: TGTGCCTGCCGCCAGTCAAGCTCCTATAATTCACCCCTCCACTTT. Translated, it gives CACRQSSSYNSPLHF. The whole variable domain, filled in from reference TRBV30 and TRBJ1-6, reads SQTIHQWPATLVQPVGSPLSLECTVEGTSNPNLYWYRQAAGRGLQLLFYSVGIGQISSEVPQNLSASRPQDRQFILSSKKLLLSDSGFYLCACRQSSSYNSPLHFGNGTRLTVT.

CDR3 in amino acids: CASLSDGTGYYGYTF. In DNA, the CDR3 is TGTGCCAGCCTCTCGGATGGGACAGGATACTATGGCTACACCTTC. The chain joins TRBV7-9 to TRBJ1-2; 8 bases line up with TRBD1. The CDR3 consists of 15 residues. The ends lost 8 bases at V and 3 bases at J; junction bases unmatched: 11. Germline CDR1 reads SEHNR; CDR2 reads FQNEAQ (reference sequence).

The chain joins TRBV12-1 to TRBJ1-4; the table's D call, TRBD1, was not checked against the DNA. TRBV12-1 is marked as a pseudogene. This CDR3 spans 16 amino acids. The CDR3 sequence is CASSQLPPTGSEKLFF. The DNA of the CDR3 is TGTGCCAGCAGCCAACTGCCTCCAACAGGGTCGGAAAAACTGTTTTTT.

The chain's CDR3 is CASSWTGSAGTQHF. Written as DNA, the CDR3 is TGTGCCAGCAGTTGGACAGGGAGTGCCGGGACCCAGCATTTT. The chain recombines TRBV6-5 with TRBJ1-5, with 8 bases identical to TRBD1. The CDR3 covers 14 residues. Looked up from germline, CDR1 is MNHEY and CDR2 is SVGAGI. V gave up 4 bases and J gave up 11 bases; unmatched junction bases: 10.

The chain has TRBV9 and TRBJ1-2, with 11 bases that match TRBD1. Germline assignment: CDR1 SGDLS and CDR2 YYNGEE. J gave up 6 bases and V 3 bases, and 10 bases lay outside the gene matches. This CDR3 contains 16 residues. CDR3 in DNA: TGTGCCAGCAGCGCCAAGGACAGGGGGCATCTCAATGGCTACACCTTC. Translating it yields CASSAKDRGHLNGYTF.

The chain links TRBV19 to TRBJ2-7; 13 nucleotides match TRBD2. Germline V gives CDR1 LNHDA, CDR2 SQIVND (reference sequence). J was trimmed by 2 bases and V by 5 bases; bases with no gene match: 12. This CDR3 region has 18 residues. The CDR3 here is CASSPDRTSGGSAYEQYF. The CDR3 DNA follows: TGTGCCAGTAGTCCCGACCGGACTAGCGGGGGCAGCGCCTACGAGCAGTACTTC.

This clone was counted a few times. This sequence joins TRBV3-1 (or the pseudogene TRBV3-2) and TRBJ2-5, with 11 positions matching TRBD2. Germline loops: CDR1 LGHDT, CDR2 YNNKEL (reference sequence). V lost 0 bases to trimming and J lost 1 base; unmatched junction nucleotides: 4. This CDR3 is built from 17 residues. CDR3 protein: CASSQDTSGGGQETQYF. The CDR3 DNA reads TGTGCCAGCAGCCAAGACACTAGCGGGGGAGGCCAAGAGACCCAGTACTTC.

CDR3 region: CASSISADTQYF. As DNA, the CDR3 is TGTGCCAGTAGTATAAGCGCAGATACGCAGTATTTT. The V and J genes are TRBV19 and TRBJ2-3; D not certain. Trimming took off 2 bases at V and 4 bases at J, with 4 bases between the two ends. Germline lookup yields CDR1 LNHDA and CDR2 SQIVND (reference sequence). The CDR3 covers 12 residues.

This clone was seen just once. The rearrangement links TRBV2 to TRBJ1-3; D is possibly TRBD1 (6 bases). Per the germline V gene, CDR1 is SNHLY and CDR2 is FYNNEI. CDR3 size: 14 residues. V dropped 8 bases and J dropped 2 bases, with 13 bases sitting between them. Written as DNA, the CDR3 is TGTGCCAGCGGCGTGGGGGCGACTGGAAACACCATATATTTT. Translation: CASGVGATGNTIYF.